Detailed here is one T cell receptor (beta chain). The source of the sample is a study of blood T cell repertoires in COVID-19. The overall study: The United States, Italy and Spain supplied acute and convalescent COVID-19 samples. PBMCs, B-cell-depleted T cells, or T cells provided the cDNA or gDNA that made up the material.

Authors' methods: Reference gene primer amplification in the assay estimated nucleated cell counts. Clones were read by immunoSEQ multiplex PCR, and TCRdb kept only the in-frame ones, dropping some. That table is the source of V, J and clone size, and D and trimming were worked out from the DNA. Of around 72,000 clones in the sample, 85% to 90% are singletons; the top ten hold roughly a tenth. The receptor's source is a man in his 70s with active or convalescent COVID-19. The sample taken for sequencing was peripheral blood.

The CDR3 coding sequence is TGTGCCAGCAGCCCACGGACAGTTACCGGGGAGCTGTTTTTT. Translated, it gives CASSPRTVTGELFF. This chain joins TRBV14 and TRBJ2-2; the D gene is possibly TRBD1 (6 bases). V dropped 4 bases and J dropped 5 bases, with 11 bases sitting between them. CDR1 and CDR2 (germline): SGHDN, FVKESK. The CDR3 runs 14 residues.